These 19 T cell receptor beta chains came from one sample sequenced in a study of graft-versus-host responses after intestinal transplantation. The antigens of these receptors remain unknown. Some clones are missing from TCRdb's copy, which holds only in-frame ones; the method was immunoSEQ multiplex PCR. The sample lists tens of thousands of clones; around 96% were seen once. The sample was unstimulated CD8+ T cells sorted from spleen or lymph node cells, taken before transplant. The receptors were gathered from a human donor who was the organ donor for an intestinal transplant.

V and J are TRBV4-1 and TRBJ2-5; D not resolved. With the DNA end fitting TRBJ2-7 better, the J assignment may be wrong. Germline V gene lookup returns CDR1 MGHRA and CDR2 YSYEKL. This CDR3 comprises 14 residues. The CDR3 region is CASSQGPEAYEQYF. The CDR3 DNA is TGCGCCAGCAGCCAAGGCCCCGAAGCCTACGAGCAGTACTTC.

Written as DNA, the CDR3 is TGTGCCAGCAGCTTGACCAGGGGGCTGTCAGACGAGCAGTACTTC. Amino acid sequence: CASSLTRGLSDEQYF. V and J are TRBV5-6 and TRBJ2-7, with 8 bases identical to TRBD1. V dropped 1 base and J dropped 5; count of bases not matched to a gene: 8. CDR3 length: 15 residues. From germline, CDR1 is SGHDT and CDR2 YYEEEE.

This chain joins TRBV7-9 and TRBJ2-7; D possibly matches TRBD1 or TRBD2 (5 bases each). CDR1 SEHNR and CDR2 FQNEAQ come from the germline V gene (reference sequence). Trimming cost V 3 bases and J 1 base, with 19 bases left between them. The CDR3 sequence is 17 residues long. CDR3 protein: CASSFRADPRESYEQYF. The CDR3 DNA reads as TGTGCCAGCAGCTTCAGGGCAGACCCCAGGGAGTCCTACGAGCAGTACTTC.

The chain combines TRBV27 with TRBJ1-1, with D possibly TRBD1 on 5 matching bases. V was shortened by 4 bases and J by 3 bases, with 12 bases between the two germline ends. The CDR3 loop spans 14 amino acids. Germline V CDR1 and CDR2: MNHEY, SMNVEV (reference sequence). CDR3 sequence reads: CASSSRPGDTEAFF. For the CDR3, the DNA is TGTGCCAGCAGTTCACGACCGGGGGACACTGAAGCTTTCTTT.

CDR3 in amino acids: CASSLSGNQPQHF. Written as DNA, the CDR3 is TGCGCCAGCAGCTTGTCGGGGAATCAGCCCCAGCATTTT. The chain has TRBV5-1 and TRBJ1-5; D gene uncertain. Germline V CDR1 and CDR2: SGHRS, YFSETQ. Trimming left V 1 base short and J 4 bases short, with 6 bases between. This CDR3 has 13 amino acids.

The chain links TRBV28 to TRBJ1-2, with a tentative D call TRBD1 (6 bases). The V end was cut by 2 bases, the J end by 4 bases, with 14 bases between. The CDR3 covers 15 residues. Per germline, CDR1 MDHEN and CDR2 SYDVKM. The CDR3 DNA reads TGTGCCAGCAGTTTACGGGCAGGGGTTGTCTATGGCTACACCTTC. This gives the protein CASSLRAGVVYGYTF.

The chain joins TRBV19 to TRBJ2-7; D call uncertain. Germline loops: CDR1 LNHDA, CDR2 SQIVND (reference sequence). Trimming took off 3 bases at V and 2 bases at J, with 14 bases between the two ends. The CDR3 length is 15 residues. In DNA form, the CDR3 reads TGTGCCAGTAGTATTCTTCCGGCGCCGACCTACGAGCAGTACTTC. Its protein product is CASSILPAPTYEQYF.

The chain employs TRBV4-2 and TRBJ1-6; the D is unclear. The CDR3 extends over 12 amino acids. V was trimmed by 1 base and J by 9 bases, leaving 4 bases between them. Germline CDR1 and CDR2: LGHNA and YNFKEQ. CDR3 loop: CASSQGSSPLHF. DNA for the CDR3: TGTGCCAGCAGCCAAGGGAGTTCACCCCTCCACTTT.

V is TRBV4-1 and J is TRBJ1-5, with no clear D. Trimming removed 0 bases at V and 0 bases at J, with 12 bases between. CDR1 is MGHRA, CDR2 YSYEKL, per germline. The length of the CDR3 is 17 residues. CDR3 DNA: TGCGCCAGCAGCCAAGATCACGGGGAATATAGCAATCAGCCCCAGCATTTT. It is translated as CASSQDHGEYSNQPQHF.

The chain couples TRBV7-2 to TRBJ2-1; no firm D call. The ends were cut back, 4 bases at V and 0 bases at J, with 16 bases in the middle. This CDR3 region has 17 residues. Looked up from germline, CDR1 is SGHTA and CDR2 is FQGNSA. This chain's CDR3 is CASSSLDWQSSYNEQFF. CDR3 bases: TGTGCCAGCAGCTCTTTAGATTGGCAGAGCTCCTACAATGAGCAGTTCTTC.

The CDR3 DNA sequence: TGCGCCAGCAGCCAAGATTTCGCAGGGGGGGATGAGCAGTTCTTC. Its translation is CASSQDFAGGDEQFF. The gene calls are TRBV4-3 and TRBJ2-1, with D perhaps matching TRBD1 or TRBD2 (7 bases each). The CDR3 loop spans 15 amino acids. In germline, CDR1 is LGHNA, CDR2 YSLEER. Trimming left V 0 bases short and J 8 bases short, with 14 bases between.

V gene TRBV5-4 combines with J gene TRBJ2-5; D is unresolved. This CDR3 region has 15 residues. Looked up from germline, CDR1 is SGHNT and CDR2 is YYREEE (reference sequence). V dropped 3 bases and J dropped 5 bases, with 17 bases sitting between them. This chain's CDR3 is CASSSSGRPLETQYF. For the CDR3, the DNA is TGTGCCAGCAGCTCCTCAGGAAGGCCCTTGGAGACCCAGTACTTC.

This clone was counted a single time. The CDR3 bases are TGTGCCAGCACCGGGGCCTACGAGCAGTACTTC. Protein: CASTGAYEQYF. This sequence joins TRBV25-1 and TRBJ2-7; D is possibly TRBD2 (5 bases). The V and J ends lost 7 bases and 2 bases respectively, with 6 bases between them. CDR3 length: 11 amino acids. CDR1 is MGHDK, CDR2 SYGVNS, per germline.

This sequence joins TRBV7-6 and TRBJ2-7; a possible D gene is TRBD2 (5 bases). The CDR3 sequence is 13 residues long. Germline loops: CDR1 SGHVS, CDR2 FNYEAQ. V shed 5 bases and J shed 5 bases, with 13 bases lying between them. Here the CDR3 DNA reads TGTGCCAGCAGCCCGGAGAGGGTCGACGAGCAGTACTTC. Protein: CASSPERVDEQYF.

The chain's CDR3 is CASSPAGTSDIQYF. CDR3 sequence (DNA): TGTGCCAGCAGCCCTGCTGGGACGTCGGACATTCAGTACTTC. This chain links TRBV7-3 with TRBJ2-4, with D possibly being TRBD1 or TRBD2 (5 bases each). Trimming removed 5 bases at V and 8 bases at J, with 16 bases between. This CDR3 spans 14 amino acids. Germline-derived CDR1 and CDR2 are SGHTA and FQGTGA.

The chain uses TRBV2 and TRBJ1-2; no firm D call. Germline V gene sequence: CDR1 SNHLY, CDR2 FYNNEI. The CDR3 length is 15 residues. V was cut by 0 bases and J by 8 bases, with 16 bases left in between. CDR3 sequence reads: CASSEAQVSGKGYTF. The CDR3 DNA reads TGTGCCAGCAGTGAAGCTCAGGTTTCGGGGAAAGGCTACACCTTC. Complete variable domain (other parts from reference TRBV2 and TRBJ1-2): EPEVTQTPSHQVTQMGQEVILRCVPISNHLYFYWYRQILGQKVEFLVSFYNNEISEKSEIFDDQFSVERPDGSNFTLKIRSTKLEDSAMYFCASSEAQVSGKGYTFGSGTRLTVV.

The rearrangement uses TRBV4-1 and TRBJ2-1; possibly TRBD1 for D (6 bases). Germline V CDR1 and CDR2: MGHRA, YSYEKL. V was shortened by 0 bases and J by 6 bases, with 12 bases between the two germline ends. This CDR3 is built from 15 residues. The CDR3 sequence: CASSQEGGGGNEQFF. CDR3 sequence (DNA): TGCGCCAGCAGCCAAGAAGGGGGTGGGGGCAATGAGCAGTTCTTC.

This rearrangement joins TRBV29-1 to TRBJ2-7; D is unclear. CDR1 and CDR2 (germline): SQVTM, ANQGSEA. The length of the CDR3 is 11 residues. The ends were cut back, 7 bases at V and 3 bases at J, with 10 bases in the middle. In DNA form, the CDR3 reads TGCAGCGCACTCCAGAACTACGAGCAGTACTTC. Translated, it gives CSALQNYEQYF.

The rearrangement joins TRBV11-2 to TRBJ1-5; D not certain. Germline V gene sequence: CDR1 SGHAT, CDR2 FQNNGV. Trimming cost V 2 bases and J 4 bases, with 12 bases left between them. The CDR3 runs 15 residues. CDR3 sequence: CASSLSSLENQPQHF. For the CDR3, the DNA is TGTGCCAGCAGCTTATCAAGTTTAGAGAATCAGCCCCAGCATTTT.